Sequencing of this T cell receptor beta chain was carried out in a study of tumor and adjacent non-tumor tissue in lung cancer. Study context: On average, productive TCRbeta reads reached about 4.2 million per sample. Broader study findings: TCR diversity was significantly greater in tumor than normal lung tissue.

The template was RNA from unsorted bulk tissue. TCRbeta libraries were built with three rounds of nested PCR, modified from ARM-PCR. TCRdb reanalysed the multiplex PCR reads using MiXCR and keeps one entry per CDR3 protein. The sample contains 120,000 or so distinct CDR3 sequences, 66% of which appear only once. CDR3 length: 13 amino acids. The germline V and J ends were trimmed by 2 bases and 10 bases, with 12 bases remaining between them. From germline, CDR1 is MNHEY and CDR2 SVGEGT. This clonotype was seen many times. Antigen specificity is unknown. This sequence was found in a man aged 25 to 40 with non-small cell lung cancer. The sequenced sample consisted of lung tumor tissue. The chain recombines TRBV6-2 or TRBV6-3 with TRBJ2-1; D possibly matches TRBD1 or TRBD2 (5 bases each). CDR3 residues: CASSYLGRKEQFF. The CDR3 nucleotides read TGTGCCAGCAGTTACCTGGGACGGAAGGAGCAGTTCTTC.